This T cell receptor (beta chain) was captured by sequencing in a study of shared clonotypes between healthy human individuals. Study results and limitations: The sharing of 5% to 5.5% of naive CD4 clonotypes was seen across a few donors. All-four-donor shared clonotypes had higher generation probabilities than non-shared clonotypes did.

As for this clone: Its matching antigen is unknown.

In germline, CDR1 is GTSNPN, CDR2 SVGIG (reference sequence). CDR3 length equals 12 residues. Trimming took off 3 bases at V and 6 bases at J, with 12 bases between the two ends. Each cell subset's genomic DNA was divided evenly among several immunoSEQ plates. The data were produced by immunoSEQ multiplex PCR, yet TCRdb's version contains in-frame clones alone and is incomplete. The sample consists of 2 million to 3 million clones, roughly 93% of them appearing once. The CD4+ fraction was divided into a CD45RA+ naive subset and a CD45RA-negative memory subset. Source material: naive CD4+ T cells from PBMCs. Subset specified: CD45RA+ positively selected. The TCR originated in a man aged 18 to 29 in good health. Some clones in this sample may be carry-over from other donors' samples. The gene calls are TRBV30 and TRBJ2-7; possible D gene TRBD2, 5 bases. CDR3 sequence: CAWSEGPGEQYF. The CDR3 nucleotides read TGTGCCTGGAGCGAGGGCCCGGGCGAGCAGTACTTC.